This T cell receptor (beta chain) is from a study of T-cell reconstitution after alpha-beta-depleted transplantation in children. Study-level points and caveats: Newly produced T cells mostly accounted for T-cell counts and diversity one year post-transplant. There were reportedly several hundred expanded graft clones from which alpha-beta T cells came about two months after transplant.

Unique molecular identifiers were incorporated when the TCRbeta library was constructed. From the PCR reads, TCRdb called clonotypes with MiXCR, one entry per CDR3 protein. The data contain 250,000 or so distinct CDR3 sequences, approximately 8.9% of them singletons. V was pared by 0 bases and J by 6 bases, with 9 bases between. Germline V gene data show CDR1 as MNHEY and CDR2 as SVGAGI. The CDR3 is 14 residues long. This clonotype was picked up many times. The antigen is not known. The material sequenced was PBMCs, mostly from graft donor cells, taken 180 days after TCRalphabeta/CD19-depleted stem cell transplant. V and J are TRBV6-5 and TRBJ2-1; no definite D call. The sequence was obtained from a male patient between 10 and 17 years old who had a stem cell transplant for acute lymphoblastic leukemia, so the T cells may come from the graft donor. CDR3 sequence (DNA): TGTGCCAGCAGTTACTCGTACAGTTTCAATGAGCAGTTCTTC. Translation gives CASSYSYSFNEQFF.